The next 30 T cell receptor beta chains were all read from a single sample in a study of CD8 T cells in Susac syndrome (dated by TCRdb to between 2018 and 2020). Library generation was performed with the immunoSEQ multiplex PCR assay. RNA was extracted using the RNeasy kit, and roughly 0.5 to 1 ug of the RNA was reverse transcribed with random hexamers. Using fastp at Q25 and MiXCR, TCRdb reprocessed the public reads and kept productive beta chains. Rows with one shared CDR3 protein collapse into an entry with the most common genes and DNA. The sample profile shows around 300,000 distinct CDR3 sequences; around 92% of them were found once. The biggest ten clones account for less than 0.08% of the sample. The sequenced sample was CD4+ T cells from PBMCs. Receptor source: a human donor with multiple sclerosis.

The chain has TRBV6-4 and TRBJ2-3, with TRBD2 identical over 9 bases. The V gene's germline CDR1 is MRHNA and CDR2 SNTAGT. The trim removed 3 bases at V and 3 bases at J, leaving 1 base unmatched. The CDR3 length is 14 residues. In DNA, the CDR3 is TGTGCCAGCAGTGAAGGACTAGCGACAGATACGCAGTATTTT. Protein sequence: CASSEGLATDTQYF.

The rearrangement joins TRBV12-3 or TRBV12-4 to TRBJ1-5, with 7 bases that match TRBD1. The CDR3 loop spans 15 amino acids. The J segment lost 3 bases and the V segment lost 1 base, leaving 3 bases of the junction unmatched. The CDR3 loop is CASSLGGGNNQPQHF. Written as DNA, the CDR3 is TGTGCCAGCAGTTTAGGAGGGGGCAACAATCAGCCCCAGCATTTT.

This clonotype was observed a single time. CDR3: CASSLFGGKATNEKLFF. DNA of the CDR3: TGTGCCAGCAGCTTGTTCGGGGGGAAGGCAACTAATGAAAAACTGTTTTTT. J is TRBJ1-4 and V is TRBV5-8; tentatively, D is TRBD1 (5 bases). The germline CDR1 and CDR2 sequences are SGHTS and YDEGEE. The V and J ends lost 1 base and 0 bases respectively, with 13 bases between them. CDR3 length equals 17 residues.

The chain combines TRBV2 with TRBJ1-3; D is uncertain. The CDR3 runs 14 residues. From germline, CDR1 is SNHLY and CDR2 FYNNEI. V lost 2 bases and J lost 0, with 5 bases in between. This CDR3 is CASSEIASGNTIYF. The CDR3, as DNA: TGTGCCAGCAGTGAAATTGCCTCTGGAAACACCATATATTTT.

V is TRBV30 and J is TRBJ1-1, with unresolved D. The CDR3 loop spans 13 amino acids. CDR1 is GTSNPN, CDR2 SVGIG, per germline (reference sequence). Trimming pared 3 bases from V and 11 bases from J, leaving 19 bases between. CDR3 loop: CAWSLLGVGRAFF. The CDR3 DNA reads TGTGCCTGGAGCTTGCTTGGGGTCGGTAGGGCTTTCTTT.

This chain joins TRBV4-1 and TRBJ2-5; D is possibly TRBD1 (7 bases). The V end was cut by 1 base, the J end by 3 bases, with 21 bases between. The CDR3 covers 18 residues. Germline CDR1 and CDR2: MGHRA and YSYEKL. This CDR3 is CASSQGRQGGGRKETQYF. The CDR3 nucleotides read TGCGCCAGCAGCCAAGGCAGGCAGGGGGGCGGAAGGAAAGAGACCCAGTACTTC.

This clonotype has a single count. CDR3 DNA sequence: TGTGCCAGCGCCCGCGGGACGGCCGAAAAACTGTTTTTT. Its protein product is CASARGTAEKLFF. The chain couples TRBV2 to TRBJ1-4, with D possibly being TRBD1 (5 bases). The CDR3 extends over 13 amino acids. Looked up from germline, CDR1 is SNHLY and CDR2 is FYNNEI. Trimming took 8 bases from V and 8 from J, leaving 15 bases between them.

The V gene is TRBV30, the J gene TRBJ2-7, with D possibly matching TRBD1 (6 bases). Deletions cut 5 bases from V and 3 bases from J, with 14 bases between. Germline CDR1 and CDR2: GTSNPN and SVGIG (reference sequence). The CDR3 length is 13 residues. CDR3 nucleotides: TGTGCCTGGTCCCGGGACACCGGCTACGAGCAGTACTTC. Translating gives CAWSRDTGYEQYF.

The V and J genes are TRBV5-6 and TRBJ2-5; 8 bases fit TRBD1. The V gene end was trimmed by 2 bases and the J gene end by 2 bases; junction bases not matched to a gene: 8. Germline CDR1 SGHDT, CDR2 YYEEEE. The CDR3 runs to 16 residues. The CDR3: CASSFMTGVGQETQYF. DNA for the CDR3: TGTGCCAGCAGCTTCATGACAGGGGTTGGACAAGAGACCCAGTACTTC.

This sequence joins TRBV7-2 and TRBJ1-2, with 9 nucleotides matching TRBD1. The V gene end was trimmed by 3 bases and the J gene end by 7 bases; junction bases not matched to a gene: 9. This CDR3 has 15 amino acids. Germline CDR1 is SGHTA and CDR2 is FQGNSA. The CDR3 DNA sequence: TGTGCCAGCAGCTTTACGGGACAGGGAGGAGGTGGCTACACCTTC. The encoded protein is CASSFTGQGGGGYTF. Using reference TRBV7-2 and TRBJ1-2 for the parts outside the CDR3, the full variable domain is GAGVSQSPSNKVTEKGKDVELRCDPISGHTALYWYRQSLGQGLEFLIYFQGNSAPDKSGLPSDRFSAERTGGSVSTLTIQRTQQEDSAVYLCASSFTGQGGGGYTFGSGTRLTVV.

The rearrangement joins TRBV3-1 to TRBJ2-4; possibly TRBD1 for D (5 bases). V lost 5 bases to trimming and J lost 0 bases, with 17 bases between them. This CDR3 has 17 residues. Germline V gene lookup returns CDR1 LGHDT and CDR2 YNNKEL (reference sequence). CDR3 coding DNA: TGTGCCAGCAGCAATAGACAGACGACTCTAGCCAAAAACATTCAGTACTTC. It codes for CASSNRQTTLAKNIQYF. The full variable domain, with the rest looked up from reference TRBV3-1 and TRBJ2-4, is DTAVSQTPKYLVTQMGNDKSIKCEQNLGHDTMYWYKQDSKKFLKIMFSYNNKELIINETVPNRFSPKSPDKAHLNLHINSLELGDSAVYFCASSNRQTTLAKNIQYFGAGTRLSVL.

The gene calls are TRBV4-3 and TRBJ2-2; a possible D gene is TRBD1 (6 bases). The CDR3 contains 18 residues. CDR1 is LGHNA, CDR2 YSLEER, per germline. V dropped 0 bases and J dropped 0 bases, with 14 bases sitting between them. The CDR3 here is CASSQDRGRQANTGELFF. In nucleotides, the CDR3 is TGCGCCAGCAGCCAAGATCGTGGGAGACAGGCGAACACCGGGGAGCTGTTTTTT.

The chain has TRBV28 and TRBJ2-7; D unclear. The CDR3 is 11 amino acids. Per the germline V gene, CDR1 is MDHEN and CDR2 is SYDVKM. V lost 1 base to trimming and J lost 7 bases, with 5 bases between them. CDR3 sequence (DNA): TGTGCCAGCAGTTTATCCTGGGAGCAGTACTTC. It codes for CASSLSWEQYF.

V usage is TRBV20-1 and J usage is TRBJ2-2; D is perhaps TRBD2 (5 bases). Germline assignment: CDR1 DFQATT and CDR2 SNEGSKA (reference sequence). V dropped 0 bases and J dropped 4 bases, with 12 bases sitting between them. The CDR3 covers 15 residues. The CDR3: CSARDPAAGTGELFF. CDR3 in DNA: TGCAGTGCTAGAGATCCAGCCGCGGGCACCGGGGAGCTGTTTTTT.

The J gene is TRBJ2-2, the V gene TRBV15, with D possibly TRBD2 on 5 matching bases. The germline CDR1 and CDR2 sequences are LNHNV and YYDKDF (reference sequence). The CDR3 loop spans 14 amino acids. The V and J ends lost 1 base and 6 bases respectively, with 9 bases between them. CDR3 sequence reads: CATSRGQAAGELFF. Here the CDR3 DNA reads TGTGCCACCAGCAGAGGTCAAGCGGCCGGGGAGCTGTTTTTT.

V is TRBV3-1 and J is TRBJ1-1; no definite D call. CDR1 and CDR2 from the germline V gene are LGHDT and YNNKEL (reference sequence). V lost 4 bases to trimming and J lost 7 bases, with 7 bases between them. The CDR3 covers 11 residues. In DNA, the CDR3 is TGTGCCAGCAGCCGCGGGATTGAAGCTTTCTTT. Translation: CASSRGIEAFF.

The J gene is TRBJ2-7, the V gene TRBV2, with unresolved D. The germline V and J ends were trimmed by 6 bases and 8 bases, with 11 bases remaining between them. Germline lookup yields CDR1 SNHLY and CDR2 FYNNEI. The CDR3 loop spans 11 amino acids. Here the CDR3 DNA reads TGTGCCAGCAGAAGGATCCCCAAGCAGTACTTC. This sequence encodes CASRRIPKQYF.

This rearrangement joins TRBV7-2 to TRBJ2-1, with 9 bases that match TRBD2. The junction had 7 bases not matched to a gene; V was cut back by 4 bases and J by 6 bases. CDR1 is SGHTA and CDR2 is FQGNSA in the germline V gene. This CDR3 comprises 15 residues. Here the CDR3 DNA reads TGTGCCAGCAGCTCCACCAAGGGACTAGCCAATGAGCAGTTCTTC. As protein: CASSSTKGLANEQFF. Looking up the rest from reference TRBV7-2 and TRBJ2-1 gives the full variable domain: GAGVSQSPSNKVTEKGKDVELRCDPISGHTALYWYRQSLGQGLEFLIYFQGNSAPDKSGLPSDRFSAERTGGSVSTLTIQRTQQEDSAVYLCASSSTKGLANEQFFGPGTRLTVL.

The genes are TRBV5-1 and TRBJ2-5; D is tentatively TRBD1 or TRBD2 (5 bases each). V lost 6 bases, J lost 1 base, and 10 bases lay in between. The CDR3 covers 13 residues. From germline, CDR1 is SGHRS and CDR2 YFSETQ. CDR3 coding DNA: TGCGCCAGCAAGTCTGGGGGCCAAGAGACCCAGTACTTC. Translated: CASKSGGQETQYF. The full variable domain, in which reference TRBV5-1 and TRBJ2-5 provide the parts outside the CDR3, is KAGVTQTPRYLIKTRGQQVTLSCSPISGHRSVSWYQQTPGQGLQFLFEYFSETQRNKGNFPGRFSGRQFSNSRSEMNVSTLELGDSALYLCASKSGGQETQYFGPGTRLLVL.

CDR3 amino acids: CASSRTGHATNEKLFF. CDR3 nucleotide sequence: TGTGCCAGCAGCCGGACAGGGCATGCAACTAATGAAAAACTGTTTTTT. The chain is built from TRBV7-9 and TRBJ1-4; 8 bases match TRBD1. J gave up 0 bases and V 5 bases, and 5 bases lay outside the gene matches. The CDR3 runs to 16 residues. Germline lookup yields CDR1 SEHNR and CDR2 FQNEAQ (reference sequence).

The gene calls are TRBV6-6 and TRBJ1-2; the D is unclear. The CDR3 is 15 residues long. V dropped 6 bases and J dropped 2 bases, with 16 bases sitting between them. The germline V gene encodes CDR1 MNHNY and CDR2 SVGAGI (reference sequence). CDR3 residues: CASSGGVPLNYGYTF. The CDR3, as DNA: TGTGCCAGCAGCGGCGGGGTCCCACTGAACTATGGCTACACCTTC.

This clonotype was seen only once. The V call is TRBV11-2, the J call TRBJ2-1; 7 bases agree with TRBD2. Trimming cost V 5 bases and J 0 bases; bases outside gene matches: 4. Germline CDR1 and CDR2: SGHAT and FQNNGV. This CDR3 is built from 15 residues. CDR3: CASSRTRGSYNEQFF. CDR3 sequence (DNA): TGTGCCAGCAGCCGGACTAGAGGCTCCTACAATGAGCAGTTCTTC.

Here the CDR3 reads CASMGQARTGTEAFF. The CDR3 DNA sequence: TGTGCCAGCATGGGACAGGCCCGGACGGGCACTGAAGCTTTCTTT. The V gene is TRBV5-5, the J gene TRBJ1-1; the match to TRBD1 covers 8 bases. The germline V gene encodes CDR1 SGHKS and CDR2 YYEKEE (reference sequence). Germline trimming cut 6 bases from V and 4 bases from J; bases unmatched to any gene: 11. The length of the CDR3 is 15 residues.

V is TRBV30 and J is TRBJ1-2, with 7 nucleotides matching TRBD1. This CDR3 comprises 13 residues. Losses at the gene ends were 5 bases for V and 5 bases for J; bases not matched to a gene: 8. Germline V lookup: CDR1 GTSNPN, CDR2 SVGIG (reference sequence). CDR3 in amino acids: CAWHRDRPYGYTF. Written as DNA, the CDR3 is TGTGCCTGGCACCGGGACAGACCTTATGGCTACACCTTC.

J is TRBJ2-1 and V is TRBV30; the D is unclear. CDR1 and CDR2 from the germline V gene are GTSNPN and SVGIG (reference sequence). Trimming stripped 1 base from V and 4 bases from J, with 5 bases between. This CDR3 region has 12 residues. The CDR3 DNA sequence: TGTGCCTGGAGTGGTGGTTACAATGAGCAGTTCTTC. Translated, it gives CAWSGGYNEQFF.

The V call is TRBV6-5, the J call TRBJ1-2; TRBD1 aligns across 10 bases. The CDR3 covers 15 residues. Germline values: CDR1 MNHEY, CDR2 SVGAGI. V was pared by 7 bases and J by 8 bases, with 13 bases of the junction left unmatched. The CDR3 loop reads CASTVTGGGLGGYTF. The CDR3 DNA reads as TGTGCCAGCACCGTGACAGGGGGCGGGCTCGGAGGCTACACCTTC.

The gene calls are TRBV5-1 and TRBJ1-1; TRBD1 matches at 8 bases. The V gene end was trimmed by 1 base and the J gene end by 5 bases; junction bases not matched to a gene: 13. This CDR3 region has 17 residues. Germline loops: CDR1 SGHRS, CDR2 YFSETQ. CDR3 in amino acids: CASSLTRQGRGTTEAFF. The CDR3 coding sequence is TGCGCCAGCAGCTTGACCCGACAGGGGCGGGGGACTACTGAAGCTTTCTTT.

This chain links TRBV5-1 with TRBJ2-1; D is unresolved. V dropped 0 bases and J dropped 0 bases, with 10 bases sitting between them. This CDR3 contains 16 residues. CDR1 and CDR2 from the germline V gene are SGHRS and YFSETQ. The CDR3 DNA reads TGCGCCAGCAGCTTGGATGACTTTGGCTCCTACAATGAGCAGTTCTTC. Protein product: CASSLDDFGSYNEQFF.

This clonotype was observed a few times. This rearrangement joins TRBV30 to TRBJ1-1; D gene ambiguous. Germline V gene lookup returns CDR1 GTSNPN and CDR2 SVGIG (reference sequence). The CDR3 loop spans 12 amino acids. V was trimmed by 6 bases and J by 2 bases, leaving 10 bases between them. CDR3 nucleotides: TGTGCCTGCGGGCGGACTAACACTGAAGCTTTCTTT. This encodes CACGRTNTEAFF.

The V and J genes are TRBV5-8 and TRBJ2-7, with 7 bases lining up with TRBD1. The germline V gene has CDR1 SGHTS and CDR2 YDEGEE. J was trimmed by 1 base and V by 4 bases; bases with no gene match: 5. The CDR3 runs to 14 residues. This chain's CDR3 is CASSLGQPSYEQYF. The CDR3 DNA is TGTGCCAGCAGCCTGGGACAGCCATCCTACGAGCAGTACTTC.